These T cell receptor beta chains were read from a single sample in a study of beta chain features in type 1 diabetes. Libraries were prepared by immunoSEQ multiplex PCR; TCRdb keeps only in-frame clonotypes and omits some of them. The data show around 290,000 clones, with 8% seen just once and more than 0.9% held by the top ten. Sequencing input: central memory CD4+ T cells from blood. The receptors derive from a woman aged 18-29 years in good health. Both conserved end residues are part of each CDR3. D genes are given only for firm matches. Size values are once, few and many counts, or a class for expanded clones, and some rows have none.

>TRBD2|TRBJ2-1|TRBV9|few
CASSLTGTSGYNEQFF
TGTGCCAGCAGCCTTACCGGGACTAGCGGTTACAATGAGCAGTTCTTC
>.|TRBJ1-2|TRBV5-1|few
CASRSGTVNYGYTF
TGCGCCAGCAGGTCCGGGACCGTGAACTATGGCTACACCTTC
>.|TRBJ1-1|TRBV7-9|few
CASSFQGWTNTEAFF
TGTGCCAGCAGCTTCCAGGGGTGGACGAACACTGAAGCTTTCTTT
>.|TRBJ1-2|TRBV4-3|.
CASSQGGYYGYTF
TGCGCCAGCAGCCAGGGGGGATACTATGGCTACACCTTC
>.|TRBJ2-4|TRBV18|.
CASSPPDGLTTDIQYF
TGTGCCAGCTCACCACCGGATGGCTTGACAACGGACATTCAGTACTTC
>TRBD1|TRBJ2-1|TRBV20-1|.
CSVRQGYEQFF
TGCAGTGTCAGACAGGGCTATGAGCAGTTCTTC
>.|TRBJ1-4|TRBV7-6|.
CASSKTGLGEKLFF
TGTGCCAGCAGCAAAACAGGGTTGGGGGAAAAACTGTTTTTT
>TRBD2|TRBJ2-1|TRBV7-6|.
CASSLKLAGVTSYNEQFF
TGTGCCAGCAGCTTGAAACTAGCGGGGGTGACCTCCTACAATGAGCAGTTCTTC
>.|TRBJ2-7|TRBV7-9|.
CASSLSASPSGEQYF
TGTGCCAGCAGCTTAAGTGCCAGCCCTAGTGGCGAGCAGTACTTC
>.|TRBJ2-5|TRBV4-1|.
CASSQDVAIRETQYF
TGCGCCAGCAGCCAAGATGTGGCTATCAGAGAGACCCAGTACTTC
>.|TRBJ1-5|TRBV30|many
CAWSVQGSNQPQHF
TGTGCCTGGAGTGTACAGGGAAGCAATCAGCCCCAGCATTTT
>.|TRBJ1-5|TRBV7-8|.
CASSSRDRYQPQHF
TGTGCCAGCAGCTCCCGGGACCGTTATCAGCCCCAGCATTTT
>.|TRBJ2-3|TRBV18|many
CASSPRASMADTQYF
TGTGCCAGCTCACCAAGGGCTAGTATGGCAGATACGCAGTATTTT
>.|TRBJ2-1|TRBV6-1|few
CASLSGGLVNNEQFF
TGTGCCAGCCTTTCTGGGGGGTTGGTTAACAATGAGCAGTTCTTC
>.|TRBJ2-3|TRBV18|.
CASSSGADTQYF
TGTGCCAGCTCATCTGGGGCAGATACGCAGTATTTT
>.|TRBJ1-2|TRBV2|.
CASRADSLNYGYTF
TGTGCCAGCAGGGCTGACAGTCTAAACTATGGCTACACCTTC
>TRBD1|TRBJ1-2|TRBV7-9|.
CASSFDRGNNYGYTF
TGTGCCAGCAGCTTTGACAGGGGGAATAACTATGGCTACACCTTC
>.|TRBJ2-7|TRBV18|few
CASSTGAGAYEQYF
TGTGCCAGCTCCACGGGGGCAGGTGCGTACGAGCAGTACTTC
>TRBD1|TRBJ2-1|TRBV27|few
CASSRTGAKYNEQFF
TGTGCCAGCAGCCGGACAGGGGCTAAATACAATGAGCAGTTCTTC
>TRBD2|TRBJ2-3|TRBV18|.
CASPPRGGGRTDTQYF
TGTGCTTCACCCCCCCGCGGGGGAGGACGCACAGATACGCAGTATTTT